A single sample is the source of the 18 T cell receptor beta chains below, sequenced in a study of shared clonotypes between healthy human individuals. Sequencing was performed with immunoSEQ multiplex PCR; in TCRdb, only in-frame clones are kept and a portion is missing. Altogether about 1.5 million clones are present, 98% being singletons, with the ten largest covering about 0.4%. Sequenced sample: naive CD4+ T cells sorted from blood. The subset is: CD45RA+ positively selected. These receptors originate from a man aged 25-45 years in good health.

The J gene is TRBJ2-2, the V gene TRBV4-1; D not resolved. Trimming left V 0 bases short and J 0 bases short, with 8 bases between. Germline values: CDR1 MGHRA, CDR2 YSYEKL. CDR3 length: 16 amino acids. The CDR3 sequence is CASSQDLLTNTGELFF. The CDR3 nucleotides are TGCGCCAGCAGCCAAGATCTACTCACGAACACCGGGGAGCTGTTTTTT.

V gene TRBV6-5 combines with J gene TRBJ2-3, with TRBD1 identical over 7 bases. This CDR3 spans 13 amino acids. Trimming cost V 6 bases and J 6 bases; bases outside gene matches: 6. CDR1 is MNHEY, CDR2 SVGAGI, per germline. CDR3 sequence reads: CASRSTGEDTQYF. CDR3 DNA: TGTGCCAGCAGATCCACAGGGGAGGATACGCAGTATTTT.

This chain connects TRBV7-9 to TRBJ2-5; a possible D gene is TRBD2 (6 bases). Trimming took off 3 bases at V and 5 bases at J, with 13 bases between the two ends. The germline V gene has CDR1 SEHNR and CDR2 FQNEAQ (reference sequence). CDR3 length equals 14 residues. This chain's CDR3 is CASSFTGAGETQYF. The CDR3 nucleotides read TGTGCCAGCAGCTTTACGGGAGCTGGGGAGACCCAGTACTTC.

Turning to this clone: The identical CDR3 is also encoded by other nucleotide sequences in the sample. The chain uses TRBV5-1 and TRBJ2-1; 10 bases agree with TRBD2. The CDR3 length is 15 residues. The V gene's germline CDR1 is SGHRS and CDR2 YFSETQ. After removal of 3 bases from V and 4 bases from J, the junction contained 4 bases not matched to a gene. The CDR3 DNA follows: TGCGCCAGCAGCTCTGGACTAGCGGCTTACAATGAGCAGTTCTTC. It yields the protein CASSSGLAAYNEQFF.

The CDR3 region is CASSLWDRGSSNYGYTF. The DNA of the CDR3 is TGTGCCAGCAGCCTCTGGGACAGGGGTTCCTCTAACTATGGCTACACCTTC. The chain joins TRBV5-5 to TRBJ1-2; 10 nucleotides agree with TRBD1. The CDR3 consists of 17 residues. Per the germline V gene, CDR1 is SGHKS and CDR2 is YYEKEE (reference sequence). Germline trimming cut 4 bases from V and 0 bases from J; bases unmatched to any gene: 9.

The chain uses TRBV6-5 and TRBJ2-1; TRBD1 agrees at 9 bases. Germline V CDR1 and CDR2: MNHEY, SVGAGI. The CDR3 is made up of 15 amino acids. The ends lost 2 bases at V and 3 bases at J; junction bases unmatched: 2. The CDR3 DNA reads TGTGCCAGCAGTTACACGACAGGGGGCTACAATGAGCAGTTCTTC. Translated, it gives CASSYTTGGYNEQFF.

The CDR3 spells CASSQENEQFF. The DNA of the CDR3 is TGCGCCAGCAGCCAGGAGAATGAGCAGTTCTTC. The V and J genes are TRBV4-3 and TRBJ2-1; D gene unclear. CDR1 and CDR2 (germline): LGHNA, YSLEER. CDR3 length equals 11 residues. The V and J ends lost 3 bases and 7 bases respectively, with 4 bases between them.

This CDR3 is CASRPGTSGRWQETQYF. DNA for the CDR3: TGTGCCAGCAGACCCGGGACTAGCGGGAGGTGGCAAGAGACCCAGTACTTC. The chain combines TRBV25-1 with TRBJ2-5, with 15 bases matching TRBD2. CDR1 is MGHDK, CDR2 SYGVNS, per germline. V shed 6 bases, J shed 2 bases, and the junction held 7 bases outside the gene matches. This CDR3 is built from 17 residues. The variable domain in full, with the rest retrieved from reference TRBV25-1 and TRBJ2-5, is EADIYQTPRYLVIGTGKKITLECSQTMGHDKMYWYQQDPGMELHLIHYSYGVNSTEKGDLSSESTVSRIRTEHFPLTLESARPSHTSQYLCASRPGTSGRWQETQYFGPGTRLLVL.

The genes are TRBV28 and TRBJ2-5, with D hard to call. V lost 8 bases and J lost 5, with 9 bases in between. This CDR3 spans 11 amino acids. Germline V lookup: CDR1 MDHEN, CDR2 SYDVKM. CDR3 residues: CASGSVETQYF. CDR3 in DNA: TGTGCCAGCGGCTCAGTGGAGACCCAGTACTTC. Together with reference TRBV28 and TRBJ2-5, the CDR3 gives the full variable domain: DVKVTQSSRYLVKRTGEKVFLECVQDMDHENMFWYRQDPGLGLRLIYFSYDVKMKEKGDIPEGYSVSREKKERFSLILESASTNQTSMYLCASGSVETQYFGPGTRLLVL.

This rearrangement joins TRBV10-3 to TRBJ2-3, with D maybe TRBD2 (6 bases). CDR3 length equals 14 residues. Trimming pared 11 bases from V and 4 bases from J, leaving 19 bases between. Germline lookup yields CDR1 ENHRY and CDR2 SYGVKD. CDR3 in amino acids: CASRKPGEADTQYF. In DNA form, the CDR3 reads TGTGCCTCCCGTAAGCCGGGAGAGGCAGATACGCAGTATTTT.

This rearrangement joins TRBV9 to TRBJ2-3; 14 bases are a match to TRBD2. The CDR3 consists of 17 residues. J lost 3 bases, V lost 4 bases, and 7 bases had no gene match. Germline-derived CDR1 and CDR2 are SGDLS and YYNGEE. This chain's CDR3 is CASSSRTSGRRTDTQYF. DNA for the CDR3: TGTGCCAGCAGCTCCCGGACTAGCGGGAGGCGTACAGATACGCAGTATTTT.

The chain joins TRBV6-5 to TRBJ2-1, with 9 bases matching TRBD1. V lost 5 bases to trimming and J lost 2 bases; unmatched junction nucleotides: 1. The CDR3 is 14 amino acids. Per germline, CDR1 MNHEY and CDR2 SVGAGI. CDR3 DNA: TGTGCCAGCAGTGGACAGGGGACCTACAATGAGCAGTTCTTC. This sequence encodes CASSGQGTYNEQFF.

The rearrangement links TRBV5-4 to TRBJ1-1, with a tentative D call TRBD1 (5 bases). Germline CDR1 SGHNT, CDR2 YYREEE (reference sequence). This CDR3 contains 17 residues. V was shortened by 5 bases and J by 3 bases, with 23 bases between the two germline ends. DNA for the CDR3: TGTGCCAGCAGTATGGAAGGGTGGCGGGACCTGGACACTGAAGCTTTCTTT. The encoded protein is CASSMEGWRDLDTEAFF.

Points on this clone: This sample includes further DNA sequences coding for the same CDR3. The rearrangement joins TRBV2 to TRBJ2-7; the D is unclear. CDR1 and CDR2 (germline): SNHLY, FYNNEI. V was shortened by 5 bases and J by 1 base, with 6 bases between the two germline ends. This CDR3 is built from 12 residues. Written as DNA, the CDR3 is TGTGCCAGCAGTCCAACTTCCTACGAGCAGTACTTC. Protein sequence: CASSPTSYEQYF.

CDR3 in amino acids: CASSPDGGTYSNQPQHF. The CDR3 coding sequence is TGTGCCAGTAGTCCCGACGGGGGGACTTATAGCAATCAGCCCCAGCATTTT. The rearrangement links TRBV19 to TRBJ1-5; D is perhaps TRBD1 (5 bases). Germline lookup yields CDR1 LNHDA and CDR2 SQIVND (reference sequence). The CDR3 consists of 17 residues. V lost 5 bases and J 0 bases, leaving 17 bases between the germline ends.

The rearrangement joins TRBV10-1 to TRBJ2-7; 9 bases are shared with TRBD1. Germline lookup yields CDR1 WNHNN and CDR2 SYGVQD (reference sequence). Germline trimming cut 7 bases from V and 6 bases from J; bases unmatched to any gene: 10. CDR3 length equals 14 residues. This CDR3 is CASKSGTGSAEQYF. The CDR3 DNA reads TGCGCCAGCAAATCCGGGACAGGGTCGGCCGAGCAGTACTTC.

The chain recombines TRBV7-9 with TRBJ2-1, with D possibly being TRBD1 or TRBD2 (5 bases each). The CDR3 spans 16 residues. V was cut by 5 bases and J by 4 bases, with 18 bases left in between. Germline CDR1 and CDR2: SEHNR and FQNEAQ (reference sequence). CDR3 amino acids: CASSDISNGAYNEQFF. The CDR3 coding sequence is TGTGCCAGCAGCGATATAAGTAACGGGGCTTACAATGAGCAGTTCTTC.

The chain combines TRBV13 with TRBJ2-7; 8 bases align to TRBD2. Per germline, CDR1 PRHDT and CDR2 FYEKMQ (reference sequence). V lost 5 bases, J lost 3 bases, and 12 bases stayed unmatched. The CDR3 spans 16 residues. In nucleotides, the CDR3 is TGTGCCAGCAGCCGTGGGACTAGGAAGGGGTTCTACGAGCAGTACTTC. Translating it yields CASSRGTRKGFYEQYF.